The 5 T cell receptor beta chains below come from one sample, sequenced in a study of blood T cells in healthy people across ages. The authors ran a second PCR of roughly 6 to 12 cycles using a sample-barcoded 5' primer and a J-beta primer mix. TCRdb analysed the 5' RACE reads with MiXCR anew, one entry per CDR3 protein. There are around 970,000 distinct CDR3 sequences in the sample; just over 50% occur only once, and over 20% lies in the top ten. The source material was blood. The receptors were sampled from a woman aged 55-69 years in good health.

The CDR3, as DNA: TGTGCCAGCAGTTTATCTGCGGGGGGGACCCTAAGCTCCTACAATGAGCAGTTCTTC. Translated: CASSLSAGGTLSSYNEQFF. V usage is TRBV27 and J usage is TRBJ2-1, with TRBD2 identical over 9 bases. The CDR3 is 19 amino acids. The V gene's germline CDR1 is MNHEY and CDR2 SMNVEV (reference sequence). V lost 0 bases, J lost 0 bases, and 9 bases stayed unmatched.

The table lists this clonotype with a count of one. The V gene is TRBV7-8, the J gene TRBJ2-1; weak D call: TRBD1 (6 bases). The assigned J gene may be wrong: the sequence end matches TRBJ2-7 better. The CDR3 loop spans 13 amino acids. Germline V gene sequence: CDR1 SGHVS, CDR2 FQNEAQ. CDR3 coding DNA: TGTGCCAGCAGCGCGGACAGAAACAATGAGCAGTACTTC. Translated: CASSADRNNEQYF.

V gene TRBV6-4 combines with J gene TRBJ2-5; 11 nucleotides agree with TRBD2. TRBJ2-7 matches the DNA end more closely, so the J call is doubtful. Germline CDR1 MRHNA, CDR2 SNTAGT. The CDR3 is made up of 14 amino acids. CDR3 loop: CASMGSGRACEQYF. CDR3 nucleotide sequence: TGTGCCAGCATGGGTAGCGGGAGGGCCTGCGAGCAGTACTTC.

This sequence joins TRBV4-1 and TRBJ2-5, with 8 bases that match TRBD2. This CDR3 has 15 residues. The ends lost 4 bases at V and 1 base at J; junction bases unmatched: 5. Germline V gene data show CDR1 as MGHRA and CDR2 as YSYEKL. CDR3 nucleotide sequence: TGCGCCAGCAGCCGAGGGACTAGTCGCCAAGAGACCCAGTACTTC. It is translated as CASSRGTSRQETQYF.

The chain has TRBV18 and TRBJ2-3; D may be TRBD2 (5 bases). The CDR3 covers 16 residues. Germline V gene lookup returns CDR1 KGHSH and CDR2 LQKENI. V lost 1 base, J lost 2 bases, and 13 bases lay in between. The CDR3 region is CASSPRSGEPTDTQYF. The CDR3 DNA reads TGTGCCAGCTCACCACGGTCCGGGGAACCCACAGATACGCAGTATTTT.